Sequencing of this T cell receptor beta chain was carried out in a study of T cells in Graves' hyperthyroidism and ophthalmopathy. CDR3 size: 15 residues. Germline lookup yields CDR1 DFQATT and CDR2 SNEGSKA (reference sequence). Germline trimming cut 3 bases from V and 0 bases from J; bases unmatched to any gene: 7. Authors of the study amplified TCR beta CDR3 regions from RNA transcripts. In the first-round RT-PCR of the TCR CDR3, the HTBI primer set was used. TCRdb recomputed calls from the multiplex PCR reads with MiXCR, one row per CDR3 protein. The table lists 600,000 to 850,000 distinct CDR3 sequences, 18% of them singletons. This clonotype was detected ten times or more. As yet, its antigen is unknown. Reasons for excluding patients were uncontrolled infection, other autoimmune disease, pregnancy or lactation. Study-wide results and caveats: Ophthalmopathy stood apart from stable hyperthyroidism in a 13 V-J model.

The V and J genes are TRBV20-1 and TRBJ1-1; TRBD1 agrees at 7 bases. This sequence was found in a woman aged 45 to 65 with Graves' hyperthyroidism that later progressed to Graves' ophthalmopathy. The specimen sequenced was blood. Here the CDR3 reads CSASPRQGLNTEAFF. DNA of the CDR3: TGCAGTGCTAGCCCCCGACAGGGATTGAACACTGAAGCTTTCTTT.